One sample yielded the 19 T cell receptor beta chains listed below, sequenced in a study of T-cell memory formation after mild COVID-19 (dated by TCRdb to 2020 to 2023). The method was 5' RACE. The sample was run on an Illumina NovaSeq 6000. TCRdb reanalyzed the raw reads on its own, using fastp at Q25 for trimming and MiXCR for clone calling, and kept in-frame beta chains. Merged by CDR3 protein, the rows form single entries marked with the most common genes and DNA. This sample has roughly 350,000 distinct CDR3 sequences in its table, and 25% to 30% of those were observed once. Approximately 13% of the sample goes to the ten largest clones. The sample was PBMCs or a T cell subset sorted from them (not recorded which). All receptors derive from an adult woman who had mild COVID-19 (a few samples of this study predate the infection). The sample titles of this study are shuffled in the database, so cell type and time point are left out; the donor was told from shared clones.

V and J are TRBV19 and TRBJ1-4, with a tentative D call TRBD1 (6 bases). CDR3 size: 14 residues. CDR1 and CDR2 from the germline V gene are LNHDA and SQIVND (reference sequence). V lost 10 bases and J lost 3, with 15 bases in between. The CDR3 nucleotides read TGTGCCACCAAGGGGGTGGCTGCTAATGAAAAACTGTTTTTT. It yields the protein CATKGVAANEKLFF.

The CDR3 region is CATSSTGTNYGYTF. The CDR3, as DNA: TGTGCCACCAGCAGTACCGGGACCAACTATGGCTACACCTTC. This chain links TRBV15 with TRBJ1-2; D is possibly TRBD1 (5 bases). Germline values: CDR1 LNHNV, CDR2 YYDKDF (reference sequence). The CDR3 runs to 14 residues. Deletions cut 3 bases from V and 2 bases from J, with 10 bases between.

This clonotype occurred a few times. The chain joins TRBV28 to TRBJ2-5, with TRBD2 matching 9 bases. The CDR3 is 15 amino acids. The germline V gene has CDR1 MDHEN and CDR2 SYDVKM. Trimming took 7 bases from V and 4 from J; bases not matched to a gene: 10. CDR3 loop: CASKQGGRAPETQYF. The CDR3 DNA sequence: TGTGCCAGCAAACAAGGCGGGAGGGCCCCAGAGACCCAGTACTTC.

CDR3: CASSYSEQVIYEQYF. CDR3 nucleotide sequence: TGTGCCAGCAGTTACTCGGAACAGGTTATCTACGAGCAGTACTTC. The V call is TRBV6-5, the J call TRBJ2-7, with D perhaps matching TRBD1 (5 bases). Deletions cut 0 bases from V and 3 bases from J, with 12 bases between. There are 15 residues in the CDR3. CDR1 is MNHEY, CDR2 SVGAGI, per germline.

This clonotype came up once. The rearrangement joins TRBV2 to TRBJ2-7; 11 bases line up with TRBD2. There are 15 residues in the CDR3. Trimming removed 7 bases from V and 5 bases from J; junction bases left unmatched: 10. Germline loops: CDR1 SNHLY, CDR2 FYNNEI. The chain's CDR3 is CASKLAGGIKNEQYF. In nucleotides, the CDR3 is TGTGCCAGCAAGCTAGCGGGAGGTATTAAGAACGAGCAGTACTTC.

This clonotype has ten or more counts. V and J are TRBV25-1 and TRBJ2-7; no reliable D call. Germline CDR1 MGHDK, CDR2 SYGVNS. CDR3 length equals 12 residues. V was cut by 8 bases and J by 2 bases, with 10 bases left in between. CDR3: CASSAKTYEQYF. The CDR3 bases are TGTGCCAGCTCCGCGAAGACCTACGAGCAGTACTTC.

In DNA form, the CDR3 reads TGTGCCATCAGCGACCCGGGACAGTCCTACGAGCAGTACTTC. Its protein is CAISDPGQSYEQYF. The V call is TRBV10-3, the J call TRBJ2-7; 7 bases fit TRBD1. Germline assignment: CDR1 ENHRY and CDR2 SYGVKD. Germline trimming cut 6 bases from V and 1 base from J; bases unmatched to any gene: 6. The CDR3 extends over 14 amino acids.

There are many counts of this clonotype. A read error may account for a junction end that differs from germline. The chain has TRBV18 and TRBJ2-1, with 10 bases matching TRBD2. This CDR3 has 14 residues. Looked up from germline, CDR1 is KGHSH and CDR2 is LQKENI. In DNA form, the CDR3 reads TGTGCCAGCTCCCCACTAGCGGGGAACAATGAGCAGTTCTTC. Protein product: CASSPLAGNNEQFF.

This clonotype has only a few counts. V and J are TRBV7-9 and TRBJ2-7, with 10 nucleotides matching TRBD2. Germline V gene sequence: CDR1 SEHNR, CDR2 FQNEAQ (reference sequence). The CDR3 totals 18 residues. The V segment lost 4 bases and the J segment 3 bases; nucleotides outside the gene matches: 15. CDR3 coding DNA: TGTGCCAGCAGCTCCCTCCTAGCGGGAGAGGAGGTAGTCTACGAGCAGTACTTC. It is translated as CASSSLLAGEEVVYEQYF.

The V and J genes are TRBV5-1 and TRBJ1-1; 10 bases line up with TRBD1. Per the germline V gene, CDR1 is SGHRS and CDR2 is YFSETQ. The CDR3 spans 17 residues. J was trimmed by 0 bases and V by 3 bases; bases with no gene match: 8. This CDR3 is CASSSRRQGAMNTEAFF. The CDR3 coding sequence is TGCGCCAGCAGCTCCAGAAGACAGGGGGCGATGAACACTGAAGCTTTCTTT.

This clonotype has more than one count but fewer than ten. The rearrangement uses TRBV20-1 and TRBJ2-7, with 9 bases aligning to TRBD1. The germline gives CDR1 DFQATT, CDR2 SNEGSKA (reference sequence). The CDR3 is 14 residues long. The V and J ends lost 6 bases and 2 bases, in that order; junction bases with no gene match: 8. CDR3 in amino acids: CSAPLQGAAYEQYF. CDR3 nucleotides: TGCAGTGCACCACTACAGGGGGCGGCCTACGAGCAGTACTTC.

This clonotype occurred once. The chain combines TRBV5-1 with TRBJ1-6, with 8 bases matching TRBD1. After removal of 3 bases from V and 0 bases from J, the junction contained 5 bases not matched to a gene. This CDR3 comprises 17 residues. Germline V gene data show CDR1 as SGHRS and CDR2 as YFSETQ. The CDR3 region is CASSWQGASSYNSPLHF. CDR3 in DNA: TGCGCCAGCAGCTGGCAGGGGGCAAGCTCCTATAATTCACCCCTCCACTTT.

V and J are TRBV20-1 and TRBJ2-3; 8 positions agree with TRBD1. Germline CDR1 and CDR2: DFQATT and SNEGSKA (reference sequence). This CDR3 has 15 residues. V dropped 2 bases and J dropped 3; count of bases not matched to a gene: 7. CDR3 in DNA: TGCAGTGCTAGAAAACAGGGGGATATTACAGATACGCAGTATTTT. Translation: CSARKQGDITDTQYF.

The CDR3 loop reads CSVDNPDTMGYTF. CDR3 bases: TGCAGCGTTGACAACCCGGATACTATGGGCTACACCTTC. This sequence joins TRBV29-1 and TRBJ1-2; D call uncertain. The V gene lost 3 bases and the J gene lost 8 bases, with 16 bases spanning the gap. Germline V CDR1 and CDR2: SQVTM, ANQGSEA. This CDR3 contains 13 residues.

This clonotype came up a few times. The genes are TRBV4-1 and TRBJ1-2; TRBD1 aligns across 7 bases. CDR3 length: 16 amino acids. The J segment lost 5 bases and the V segment lost 0 bases, leaving 9 bases of the junction unmatched. Germline CDR1 and CDR2: MGHRA and YSYEKL. CDR3 region: CASSQEDRVELYGYTF. The CDR3 nucleotides are TGCGCCAGCAGCCAAGAAGACAGGGTGGAACTTTATGGCTACACCTTC.

The V and J genes are TRBV29-1 and TRBJ2-7; 12 positions agree with TRBD2. The V gene's germline CDR1 is SQVTM and CDR2 ANQGSEA. J gave up 0 bases and V 4 bases, and 10 bases lay outside the gene matches. CDR3 length equals 17 residues. CDR3: CSVALLAGGGDSYEQYF. CDR3 nucleotides: TGCAGCGTTGCTCTGCTAGCGGGAGGGGGCGACTCCTACGAGCAGTACTTC.

In its sample, this clonotype was seen a few times. The V and J genes are TRBV20-1 and TRBJ2-7; the D call may be TRBD1 or TRBD2 (5 bases each). The CDR3 is 11 amino acids. Trimming removed 3 bases at V and 6 bases at J, with 9 bases between. CDR1 is DFQATT and CDR2 is SNEGSKA in the germline V gene (reference sequence). CDR3 loop: CSASSGLEQYF. CDR3 bases: TGCAGTGCTAGTTCGGGGCTCGAGCAGTACTTC.

This clonotype occurred many times. V usage is TRBV5-6 and J usage is TRBJ2-7, with D perhaps matching TRBD1 (5 bases). Germline loops: CDR1 SGHDT, CDR2 YYEEEE. The CDR3 runs to 13 residues. The V and J ends lost 2 bases and 6 bases respectively, with 12 bases between them. This chain's CDR3 is CASSLNQGAEQYF. The CDR3 DNA reads as TGTGCCAGCAGCTTAAATCAGGGTGCCGAGCAGTACTTC.

This chain uses TRBV7-8 with TRBJ1-4; D not certain. CDR1 SGHVS and CDR2 FQNEAQ come from the germline V gene. The length of the CDR3 is 13 residues. With 2 bases removed from V and 8 bases from J, the gap between germline ends came to 9 bases. The CDR3 sequence: CASSLHPNEKLFF. The CDR3 bases are TGTGCCAGCAGCTTACACCCAAACGAAAAACTGTTTTTT.